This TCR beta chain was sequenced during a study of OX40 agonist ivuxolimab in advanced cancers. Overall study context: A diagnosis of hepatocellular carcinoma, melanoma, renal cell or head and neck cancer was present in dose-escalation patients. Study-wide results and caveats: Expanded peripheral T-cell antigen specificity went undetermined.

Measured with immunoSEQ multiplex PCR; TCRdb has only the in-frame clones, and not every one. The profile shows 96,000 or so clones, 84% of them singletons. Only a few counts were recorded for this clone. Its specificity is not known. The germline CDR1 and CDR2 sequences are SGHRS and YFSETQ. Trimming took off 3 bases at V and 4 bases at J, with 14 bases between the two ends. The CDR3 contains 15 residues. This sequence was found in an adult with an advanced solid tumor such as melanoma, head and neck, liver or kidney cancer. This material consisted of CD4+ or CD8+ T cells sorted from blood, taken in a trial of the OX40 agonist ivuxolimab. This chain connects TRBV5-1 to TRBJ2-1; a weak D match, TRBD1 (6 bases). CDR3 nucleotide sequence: TGCGCCAGCAGCTACGCCCCTGGACAGTACAATGAGCAGTTCTTC. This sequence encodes CASSYAPGQYNEQFF.